The source of this T cell receptor beta chain is a study of identical twins. Using its own MiXCR run on the 5' RACE reads, TCRdb lists one record per CDR3 protein. The repertoire holds 1.5 million to 2 million distinct CDR3 sequences, with about 31% as singletons. Overall study results and limits: These conclusions were based on statistical analysis (cross-sectional, not following the same donors).

Concerning this clonotype itself: The antigen is unknown.

The CDR3 spans 15 residues. Deletions cut 0 bases from V and 2 bases from J, with 9 bases between. Per germline, CDR1 LGHDT and CDR2 YNNKEL (reference sequence). The rearrangement links TRBV3-1 to TRBJ2-3, with D possibly being TRBD1 (5 bases). The TCR comes from a newborn girl in good health. The sample comprised cord blood. CDR3 residues: CASSQEEQATDTQYF. The DNA for the CDR3 is TGTGCCAGCAGCCAAGAGGAACAGGCCACAGATACGCAGTATTTT.